This T cell receptor beta chain emerged from a study of blood T cell repertoires in COVID-19. Study-level information: From the United States, Italy and Spain came samples of acute and convalescent COVID-19. In each case, the material was cDNA or gDNA derived from T cells, B-cell-depleted T cells, or PBMCs.

TCRdb's table, derived via immunoSEQ multiplex PCR, lists solely in-frame clones and lacks some. The table has about 180,000 clones, 80% to 90% seen once. Enrolled through a virtual design, the participants were between roughly 18 and 95 years of age and came from 24 US areas. Cohorts were determined from participant-reported clinical history. Per germline, CDR1 MNHEY and CDR2 SVGAGI. V was shortened by 6 bases and J by 8 bases, with 18 bases between the two germline ends. This CDR3 has 14 amino acids. This TCR was sampled from a woman aged 18-30 years who had recovered from COVID-19. The J gene is TRBJ2-3, the V gene TRBV6-5, with D perhaps matching TRBD2 (6 bases). The specimen was PBMCs or T cells enriched from blood (not recorded which). CDR3 sequence reads: CASREGLTGGTQYF. CDR3 bases: TGTGCCAGCAGGGAGGGTCTAACCGGGGGTACGCAGTATTTT.